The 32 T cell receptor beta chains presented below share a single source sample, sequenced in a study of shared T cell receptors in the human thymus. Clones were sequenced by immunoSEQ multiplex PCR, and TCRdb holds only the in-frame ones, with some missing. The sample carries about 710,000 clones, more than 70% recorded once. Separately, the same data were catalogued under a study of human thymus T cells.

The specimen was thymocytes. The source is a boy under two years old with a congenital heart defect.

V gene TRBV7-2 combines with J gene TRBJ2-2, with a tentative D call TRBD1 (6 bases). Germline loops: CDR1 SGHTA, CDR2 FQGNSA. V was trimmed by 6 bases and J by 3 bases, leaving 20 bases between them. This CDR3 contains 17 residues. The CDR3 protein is CASREVQGLGYTGELFF. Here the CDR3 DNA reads TGTGCCAGCAGGGAGGTCCAGGGGTTAGGTTACACCGGGGAGCTGTTTTTT.

In nucleotides, the CDR3 is TGTGCCAGCAGTTCCCGGGACAGGGGTTATCAGCCCCAGCATTTT. It is translated as CASSSRDRGYQPQHF. This sequence joins TRBV28 and TRBJ1-5, with 10 bases matching TRBD1. The germline CDR1 and CDR2 sequences are MDHEN and SYDVKM. The J segment lost 5 bases and the V segment lost 4 bases, leaving 5 bases of the junction unmatched. The CDR3 contains 15 residues. Combining the CDR3 with reference TRBV28 and TRBJ1-5 gives the whole variable domain DVKVTQSSRYLVKRTGEKVFLECVQDMDHENMFWYRQDPGLGLRLIYFSYDVKMKEKGDIPEGYSVSREKKERFSLILESASTNQTSMYLCASSSRDRGYQPQHFGDGTRLSIL.

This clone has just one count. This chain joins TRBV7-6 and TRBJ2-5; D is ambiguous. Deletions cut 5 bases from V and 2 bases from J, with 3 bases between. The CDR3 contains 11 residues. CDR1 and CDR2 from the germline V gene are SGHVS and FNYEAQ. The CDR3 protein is CASSHQETQYF. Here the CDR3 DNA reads TGTGCCAGCAGCCATCAAGAGACCCAGTACTTC.

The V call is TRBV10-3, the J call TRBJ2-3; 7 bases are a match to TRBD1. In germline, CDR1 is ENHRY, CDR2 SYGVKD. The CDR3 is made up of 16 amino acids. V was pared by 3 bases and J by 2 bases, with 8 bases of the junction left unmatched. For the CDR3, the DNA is TGTGCCATCAGTGAAACCCGACAGGGTAACACAGATACGCAGTATTTT. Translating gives CAISETRQGNTDTQYF.

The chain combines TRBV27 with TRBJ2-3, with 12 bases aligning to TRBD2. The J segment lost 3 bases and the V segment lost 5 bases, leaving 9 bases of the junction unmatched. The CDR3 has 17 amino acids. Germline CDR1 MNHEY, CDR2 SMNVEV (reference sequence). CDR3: CASSIRLAGEGTDTQYF. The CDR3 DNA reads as TGTGCCAGCAGTATCCGACTAGCGGGAGAGGGGACAGATACGCAGTATTTT.

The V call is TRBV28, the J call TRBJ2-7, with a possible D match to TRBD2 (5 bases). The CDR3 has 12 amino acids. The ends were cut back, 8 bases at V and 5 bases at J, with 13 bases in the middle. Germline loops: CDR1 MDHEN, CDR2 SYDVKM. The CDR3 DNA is TGTGCCAGCGCCGCGGGTTCCCACGAGCAGTACTTC. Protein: CASAAGSHEQYF.

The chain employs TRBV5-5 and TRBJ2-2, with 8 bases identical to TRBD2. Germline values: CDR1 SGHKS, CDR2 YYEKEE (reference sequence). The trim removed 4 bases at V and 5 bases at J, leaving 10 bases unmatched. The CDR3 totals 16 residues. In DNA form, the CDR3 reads TGTGCCAGCAGCCTTTTCGAGGGGACTAGGACCGGGGAGCTGTTTTTT. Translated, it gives CASSLFEGTRTGELFF.

The CDR3 DNA reads TGTGCCTGGAGTACACGCTTGGGACAGGGGAACGAAAAACTGTTTTTT. Translating it yields CAWSTRLGQGNEKLFF. The chain combines TRBV30 with TRBJ1-4, with TRBD1 matching 10 bases. The CDR3 is 16 residues long. The germline V gene encodes CDR1 GTSNPN and CDR2 SVGIG (reference sequence). The V gene end was trimmed by 2 bases and the J gene end by 8 bases; junction bases not matched to a gene: 11.

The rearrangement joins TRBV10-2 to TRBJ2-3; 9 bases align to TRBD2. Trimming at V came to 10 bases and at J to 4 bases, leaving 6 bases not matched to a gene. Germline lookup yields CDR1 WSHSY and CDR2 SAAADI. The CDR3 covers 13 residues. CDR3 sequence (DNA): TGCGCCACCGAAGGGACTAGCTCAGATACGCAGTATTTT. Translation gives CATEGTSSDTQYF.

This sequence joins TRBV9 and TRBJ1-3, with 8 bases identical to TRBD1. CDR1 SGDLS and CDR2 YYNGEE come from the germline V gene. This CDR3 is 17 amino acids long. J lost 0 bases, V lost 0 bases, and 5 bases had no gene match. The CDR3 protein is CASSVGTGPNSGNTIYF. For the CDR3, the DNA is TGTGCCAGCAGCGTAGGGACAGGGCCCAACTCTGGAAACACCATATATTTT.

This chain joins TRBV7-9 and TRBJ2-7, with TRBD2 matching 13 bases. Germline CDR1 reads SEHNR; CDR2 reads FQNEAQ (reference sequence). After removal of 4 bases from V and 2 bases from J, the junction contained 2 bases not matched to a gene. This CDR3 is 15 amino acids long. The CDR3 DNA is TGTGCCAGCAGCTCGGGACTAGCGGGGCCCTACGAGCAGTACTTC. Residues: CASSSGLAGPYEQYF. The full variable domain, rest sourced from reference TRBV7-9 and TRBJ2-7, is DTGVSQNPRHKITKRGQNVTFRCDPISEHNRLYWYRQTLGQGPEFLTYFQNEAQLEKSRLLSDRFSAERPKGSFSTLEIQRTEQGDSAMYLCASSSGLAGPYEQYFGPGTRLTVT.

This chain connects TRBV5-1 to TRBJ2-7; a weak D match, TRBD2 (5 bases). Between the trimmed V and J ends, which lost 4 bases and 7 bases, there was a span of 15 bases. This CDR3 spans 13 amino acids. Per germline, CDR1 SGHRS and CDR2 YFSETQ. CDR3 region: CASSAPITGEQYF. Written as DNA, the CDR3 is TGCGCCAGCAGCGCACCCATCACGGGGGAGCAGTACTTC.

The CDR3 spells CASSQPRPGSSYNEQFF. CDR3 DNA sequence: TGCGCCAGCAGCCAACCTAGGCCGGGGAGCTCCTACAATGAGCAGTTCTTC. V gene TRBV4-1 combines with J gene TRBJ2-1; D is perhaps TRBD2 (5 bases). Germline CDR1 and CDR2: MGHRA and YSYEKL. The CDR3 has 17 residues. V lost 2 bases and J lost 0, with 14 bases in between.

DNA of the CDR3: TGTGCCAGCTCACCCCTGCCTGGGACTGTTCTTATTGGGTACTACAATGAGCAGTTCTTC. Translated: CASSPLPGTVLIGYYNEQFF. The chain has TRBV18 and TRBJ2-1, with a tentative D call TRBD2 (6 bases). The CDR3 consists of 20 residues. In germline, CDR1 is KGHSH, CDR2 LQKENI. Trimming removed 3 bases at V and 3 bases at J, with 27 bases between.

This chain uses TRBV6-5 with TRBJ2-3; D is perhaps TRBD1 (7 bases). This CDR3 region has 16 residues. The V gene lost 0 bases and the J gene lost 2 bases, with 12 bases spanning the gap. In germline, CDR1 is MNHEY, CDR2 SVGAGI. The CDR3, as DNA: TGTGCCAGCAGTTACTCGACAGGGAGGCCCACAGATACGCAGTATTTT. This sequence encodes CASSYSTGRPTDTQYF.

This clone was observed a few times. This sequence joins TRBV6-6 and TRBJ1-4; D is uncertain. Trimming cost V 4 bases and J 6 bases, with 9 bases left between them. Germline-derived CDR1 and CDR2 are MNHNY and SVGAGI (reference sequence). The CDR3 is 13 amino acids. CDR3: CASSSSADEKLFF. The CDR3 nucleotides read TGTGCCAGCAGTTCATCCGCGGATGAAAAACTGTTTTTT.

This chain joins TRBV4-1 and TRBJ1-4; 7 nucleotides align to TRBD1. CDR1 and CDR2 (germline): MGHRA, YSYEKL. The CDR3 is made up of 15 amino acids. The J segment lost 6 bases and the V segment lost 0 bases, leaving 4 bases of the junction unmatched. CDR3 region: CASSQDRTGYEKLFF. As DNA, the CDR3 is TGCGCCAGCAGCCAAGATCGGACAGGATATGAAAAACTGTTTTTT.

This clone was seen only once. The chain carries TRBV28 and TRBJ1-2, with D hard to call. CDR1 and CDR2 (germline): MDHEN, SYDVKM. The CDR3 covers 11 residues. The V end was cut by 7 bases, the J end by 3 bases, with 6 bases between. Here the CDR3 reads CASMGDYGYTF. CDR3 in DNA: TGTGCCAGCATGGGAGACTATGGCTACACCTTC.

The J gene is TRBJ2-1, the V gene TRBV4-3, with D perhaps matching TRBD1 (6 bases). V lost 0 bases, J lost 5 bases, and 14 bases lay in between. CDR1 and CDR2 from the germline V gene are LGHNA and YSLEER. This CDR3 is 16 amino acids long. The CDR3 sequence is CASSQDVQGFDNEQFF. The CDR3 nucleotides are TGCGCCAGCAGCCAAGATGTACAGGGCTTTGACAATGAGCAGTTCTTC.

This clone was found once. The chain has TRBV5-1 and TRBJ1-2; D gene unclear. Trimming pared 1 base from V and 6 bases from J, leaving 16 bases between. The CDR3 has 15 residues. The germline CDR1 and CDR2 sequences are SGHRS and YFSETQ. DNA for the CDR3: TGCGCCAGCAGCTTGAGAGCGGGGTCCGGGAATGGCTACACCTTC. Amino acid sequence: CASSLRAGSGNGYTF.

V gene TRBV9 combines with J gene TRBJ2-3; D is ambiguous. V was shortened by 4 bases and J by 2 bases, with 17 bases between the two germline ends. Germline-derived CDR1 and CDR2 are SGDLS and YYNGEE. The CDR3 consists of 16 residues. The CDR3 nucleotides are TGTGCCAGCAGCACTCTCCATTTTGATAACACAGATACGCAGTATTTT. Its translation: CASSTLHFDNTDTQYF.

CDR3 DNA: TGCGCCAGCAGCCAAGATTCGGGGTCGGCGGGGGGTTGGGTTGAGCAGTTCTTC. It is translated as CASSQDSGSAGGWVEQFF. The chain employs TRBV4-1 and TRBJ2-1; 8 nucleotides match TRBD2. The germline CDR1 and CDR2 sequences are MGHRA and YSYEKL. The CDR3 loop spans 18 amino acids. Trimming cost V 0 bases and J 9 bases; bases outside gene matches: 16.

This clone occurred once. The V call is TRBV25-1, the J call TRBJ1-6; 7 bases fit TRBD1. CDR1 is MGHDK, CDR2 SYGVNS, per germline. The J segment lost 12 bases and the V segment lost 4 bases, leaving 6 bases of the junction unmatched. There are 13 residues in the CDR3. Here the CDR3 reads CASSGQGVEPLHF. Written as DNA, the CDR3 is TGTGCCAGCAGTGGACAGGGAGTTGAACCCCTCCACTTT.

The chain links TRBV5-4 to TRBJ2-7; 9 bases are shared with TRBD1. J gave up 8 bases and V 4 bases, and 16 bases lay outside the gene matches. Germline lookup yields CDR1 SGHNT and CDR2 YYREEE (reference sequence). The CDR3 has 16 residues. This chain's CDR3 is CASSRPGQGHPRKQYF. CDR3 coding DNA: TGTGCCAGCAGCCGTCCGGGACAGGGACATCCTAGGAAGCAGTACTTC.

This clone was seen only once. The chain's CDR3 is CASSPPPSSGGPSTDTQYF. CDR3 bases: TGCGCCAGCAGCCCCCCCCCTTCTAGCGGGGGCCCTAGCACAGATACGCAGTATTTT. The V call is TRBV4-1, the J call TRBJ2-3; 10 positions match TRBD2. V was clipped by 4 bases and J by 0 bases; unmatched bases: 13. Germline assignment: CDR1 MGHRA and CDR2 YSYEKL. This CDR3 contains 19 residues.

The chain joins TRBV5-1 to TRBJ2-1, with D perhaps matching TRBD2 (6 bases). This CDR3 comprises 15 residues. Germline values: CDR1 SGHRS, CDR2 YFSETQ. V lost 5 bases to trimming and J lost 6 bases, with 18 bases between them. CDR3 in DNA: TGCGCCAGCAGGTCTAGGAGGGAGGAATGCAATGAGCAGTTCTTC. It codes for CASRSRREECNEQFF.

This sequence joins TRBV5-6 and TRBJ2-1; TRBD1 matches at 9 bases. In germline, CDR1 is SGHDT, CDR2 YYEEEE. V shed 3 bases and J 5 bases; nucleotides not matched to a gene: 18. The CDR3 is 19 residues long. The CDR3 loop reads CASSWTPGQGPGLNNEQFF. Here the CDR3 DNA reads TGTGCCAGCAGCTGGACTCCGGGACAGGGCCCGGGTTTAAACAATGAGCAGTTCTTC.

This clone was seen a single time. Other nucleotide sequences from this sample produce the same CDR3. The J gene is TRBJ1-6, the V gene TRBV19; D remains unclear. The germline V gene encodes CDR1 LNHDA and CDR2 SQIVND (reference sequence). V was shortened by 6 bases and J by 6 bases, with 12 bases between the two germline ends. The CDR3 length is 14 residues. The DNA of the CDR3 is TGTGCCAGTAGCGAGGAGGGCAGTAATTCACCCCTCCACTTT. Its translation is CASSEEGSNSPLHF.

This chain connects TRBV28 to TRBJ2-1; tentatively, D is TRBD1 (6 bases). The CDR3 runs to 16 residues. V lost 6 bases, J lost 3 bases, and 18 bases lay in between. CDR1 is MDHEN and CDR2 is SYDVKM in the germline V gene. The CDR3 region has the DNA TGTGCCAGCAGACGACCCGACAGGCTGGACTACAATGAGCAGTTCTTC. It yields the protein CASRRPDRLDYNEQFF.

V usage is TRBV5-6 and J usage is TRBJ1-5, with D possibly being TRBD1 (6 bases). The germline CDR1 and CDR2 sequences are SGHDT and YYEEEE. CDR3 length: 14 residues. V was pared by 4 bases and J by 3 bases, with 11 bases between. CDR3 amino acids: CASSQGHTNQPQHF. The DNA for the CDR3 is TGTGCCAGCAGCCAGGGACATACCAATCAGCCCCAGCATTTT.

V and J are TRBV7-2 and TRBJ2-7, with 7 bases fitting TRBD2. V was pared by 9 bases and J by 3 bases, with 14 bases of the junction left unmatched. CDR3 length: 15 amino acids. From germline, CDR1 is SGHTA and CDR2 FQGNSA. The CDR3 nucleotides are TGTGCCAGAGTACACGCCCGGGGGGTAGACTACGAGCAGTACTTC. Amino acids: CARVHARGVDYEQYF. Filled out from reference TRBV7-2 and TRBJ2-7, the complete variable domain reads GAGVSQSPSNKVTEKGKDVELRCDPISGHTALYWYRQSLGQGLEFLIYFQGNSAPDKSGLPSDRFSAERTGGSVSTLTIQRTQQEDSAVYLCARVHARGVDYEQYFGPGTRLTVT.

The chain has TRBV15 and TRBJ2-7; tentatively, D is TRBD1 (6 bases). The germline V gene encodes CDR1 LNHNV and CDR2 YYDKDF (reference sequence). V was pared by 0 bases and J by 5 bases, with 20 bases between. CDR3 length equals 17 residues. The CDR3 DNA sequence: TGTGCCACCAGCAGAGATGGGTGGCGCAAGCAGGGGAACGAGCAGTACTTC. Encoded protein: CATSRDGWRKQGNEQYF.